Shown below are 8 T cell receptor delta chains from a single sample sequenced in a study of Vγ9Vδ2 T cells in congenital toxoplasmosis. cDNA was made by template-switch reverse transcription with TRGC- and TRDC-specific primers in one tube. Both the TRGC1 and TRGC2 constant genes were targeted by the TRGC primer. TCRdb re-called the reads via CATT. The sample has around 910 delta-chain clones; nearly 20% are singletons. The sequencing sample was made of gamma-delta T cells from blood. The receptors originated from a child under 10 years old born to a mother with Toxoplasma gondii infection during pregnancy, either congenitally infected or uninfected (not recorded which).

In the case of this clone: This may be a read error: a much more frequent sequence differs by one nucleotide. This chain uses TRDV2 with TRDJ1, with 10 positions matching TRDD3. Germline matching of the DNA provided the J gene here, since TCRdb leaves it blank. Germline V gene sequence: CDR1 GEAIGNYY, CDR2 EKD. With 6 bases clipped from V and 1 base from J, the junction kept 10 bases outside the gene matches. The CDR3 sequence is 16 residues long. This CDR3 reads CACNPLGDRGTDKLIF. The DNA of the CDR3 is TGTGCCTGTAACCCACTGGGGGATCGAGGCACCGATAAACTCATCTTT.

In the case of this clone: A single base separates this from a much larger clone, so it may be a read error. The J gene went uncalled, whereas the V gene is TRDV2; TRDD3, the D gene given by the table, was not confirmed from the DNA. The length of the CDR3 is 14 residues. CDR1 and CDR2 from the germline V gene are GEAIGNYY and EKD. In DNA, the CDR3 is TGTGCCTGTGACCGACTGGGGGACACCGATAAACCCATCTTT. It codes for CACDRLGDTDKPIF.

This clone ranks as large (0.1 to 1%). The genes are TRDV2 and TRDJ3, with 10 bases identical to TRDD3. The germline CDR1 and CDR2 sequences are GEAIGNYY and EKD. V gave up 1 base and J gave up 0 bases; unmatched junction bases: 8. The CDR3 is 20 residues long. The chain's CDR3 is CACDTLGDRPSSWDTRQMFF. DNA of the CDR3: TGTGCCTGTGACACTCTGGGGGATAGACCAAGCTCCTGGGACACCCGACAGATGTTTTTC.

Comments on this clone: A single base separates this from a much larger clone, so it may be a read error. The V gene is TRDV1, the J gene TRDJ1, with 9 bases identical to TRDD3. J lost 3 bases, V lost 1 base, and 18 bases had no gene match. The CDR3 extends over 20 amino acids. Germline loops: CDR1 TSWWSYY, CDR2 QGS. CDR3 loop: CALGEPTTTVLGDHADKLIF. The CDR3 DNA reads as TGTGCTCTTGGGGAACCAACAACCACAGTACTGGGGGACCACGCCGATAAACTCATCTTT.

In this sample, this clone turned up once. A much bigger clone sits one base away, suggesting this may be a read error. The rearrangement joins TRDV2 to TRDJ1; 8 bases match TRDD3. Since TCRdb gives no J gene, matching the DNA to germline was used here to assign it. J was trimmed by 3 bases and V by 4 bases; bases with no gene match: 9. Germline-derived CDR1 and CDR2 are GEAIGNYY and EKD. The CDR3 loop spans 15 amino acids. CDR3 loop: CACESLLGVADKLIF. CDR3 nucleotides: TGTGCCTGTGAGTCTTTACTGGGGGTGGCCGATAAACTCATCTTT.

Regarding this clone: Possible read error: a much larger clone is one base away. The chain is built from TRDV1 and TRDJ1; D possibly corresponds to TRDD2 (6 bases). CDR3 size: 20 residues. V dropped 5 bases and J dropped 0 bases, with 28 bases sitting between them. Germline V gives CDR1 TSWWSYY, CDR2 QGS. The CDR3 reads CALGCLTTSYSSGDTDKLIF. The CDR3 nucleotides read TGTGCTCTTGGGTGCCTCACGACCTCCTACTCGTCGGGGGACACCGATAAACTCATCTTT.

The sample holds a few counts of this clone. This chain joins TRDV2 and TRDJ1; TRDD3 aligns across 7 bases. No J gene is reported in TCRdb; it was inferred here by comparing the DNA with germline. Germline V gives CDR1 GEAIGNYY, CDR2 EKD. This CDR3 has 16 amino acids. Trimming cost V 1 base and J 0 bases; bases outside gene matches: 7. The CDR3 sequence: CACDTLLGMYTDKLIF. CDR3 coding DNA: TGTGCCTGTGACACACTACTGGGGATGTACACCGATAAACTCATCTTT.

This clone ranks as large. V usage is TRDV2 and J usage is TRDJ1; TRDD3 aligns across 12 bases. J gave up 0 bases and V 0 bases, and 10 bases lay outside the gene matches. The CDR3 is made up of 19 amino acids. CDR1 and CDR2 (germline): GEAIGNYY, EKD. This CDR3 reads CACDTLSGGYATYTDKLIF. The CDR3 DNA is TGTGCCTGTGACACCTTGTCTGGGGGATACGCTACCTACACCGATAAACTCATCTTT.